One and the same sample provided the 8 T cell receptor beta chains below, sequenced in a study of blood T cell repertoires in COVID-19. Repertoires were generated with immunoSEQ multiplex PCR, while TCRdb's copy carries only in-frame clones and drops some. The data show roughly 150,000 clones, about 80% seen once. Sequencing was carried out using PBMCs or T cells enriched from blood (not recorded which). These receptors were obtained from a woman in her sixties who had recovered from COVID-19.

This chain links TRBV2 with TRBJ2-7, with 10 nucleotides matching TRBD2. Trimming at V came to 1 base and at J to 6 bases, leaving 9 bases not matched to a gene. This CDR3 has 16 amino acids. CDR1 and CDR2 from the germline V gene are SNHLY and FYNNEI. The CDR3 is CASSEVAGGRKGEQYF. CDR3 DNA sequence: TGTGCCAGCAGTGAAGTAGCGGGGGGCCGTAAGGGCGAGCAGTACTTC. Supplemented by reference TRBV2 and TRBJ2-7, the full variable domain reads EPEVTQTPSHQVTQMGQEVILRCVPISNHLYFYWYRQILGQKVEFLVSFYNNEISEKSEIFDDQFSVERPDGSNFTLKIRSTKLEDSAMYFCASSEVAGGRKGEQYFGPGTRLTVT.

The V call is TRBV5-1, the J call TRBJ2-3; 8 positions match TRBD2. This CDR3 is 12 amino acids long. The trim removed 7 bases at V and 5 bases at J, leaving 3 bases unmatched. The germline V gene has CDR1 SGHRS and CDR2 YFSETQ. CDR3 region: CASYRGGDTQYF. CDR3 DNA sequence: TGCGCCAGCTATCGGGGGGGAGATACGCAGTATTTT.

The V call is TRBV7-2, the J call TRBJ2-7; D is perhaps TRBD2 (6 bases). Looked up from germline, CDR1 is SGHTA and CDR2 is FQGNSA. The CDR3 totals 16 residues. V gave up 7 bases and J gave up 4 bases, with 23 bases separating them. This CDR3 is CASTPGGFAGRYEQYF. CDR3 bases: TGTGCCAGCACCCCTGGTGGCTTCGCGGGGCGTTACGAGCAGTACTTC.

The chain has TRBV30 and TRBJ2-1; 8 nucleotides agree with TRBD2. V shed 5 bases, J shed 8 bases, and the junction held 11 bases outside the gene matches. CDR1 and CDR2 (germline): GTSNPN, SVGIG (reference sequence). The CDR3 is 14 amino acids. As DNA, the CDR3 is TGTGCCTGGGACGCTAGCGGGCTGGGGGATGAGCAGTTCTTC. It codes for CAWDASGLGDEQFF.

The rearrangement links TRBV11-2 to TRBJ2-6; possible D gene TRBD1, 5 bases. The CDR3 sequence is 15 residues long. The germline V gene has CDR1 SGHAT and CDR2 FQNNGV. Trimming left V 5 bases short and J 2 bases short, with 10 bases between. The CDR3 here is CASSTTGAGANVLTF. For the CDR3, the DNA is TGTGCCAGCAGCACCACAGGCGCTGGGGCCAACGTCCTGACTTTC. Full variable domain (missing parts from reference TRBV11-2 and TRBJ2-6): EAGVAQSPRYKIIEKRQSVAFWCNPISGHATLYWYQQILGQGPKLLIQFQNNGVVDDSQLPKDRFSAERLKGVDSTLKIQPAKLEDSAVYLCASSTTGAGANVLTFGAGSRLTVL.

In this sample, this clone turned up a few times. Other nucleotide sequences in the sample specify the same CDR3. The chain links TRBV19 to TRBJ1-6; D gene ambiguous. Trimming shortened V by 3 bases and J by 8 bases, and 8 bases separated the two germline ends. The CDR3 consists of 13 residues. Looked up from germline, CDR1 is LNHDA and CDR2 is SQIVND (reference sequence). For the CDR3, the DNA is TGTGCCAGTAGTATCTCCCCGGATTCACCCCTCCACTTT. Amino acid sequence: CASSISPDSPLHF. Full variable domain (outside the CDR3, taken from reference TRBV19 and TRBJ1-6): DGGITQSPKYLFRKEGQNVTLSCEQNLNHDAMYWYRQDPGQGLRLIYYSQIVNDFQKGDIAEGYSVSREKKESFPLTVTSAQKNPTAFYLCASSISPDSPLHFGNGTRLTVT.

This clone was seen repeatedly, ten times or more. The CDR3 region has the DNA TGTGCCAGCTCACCAGGGGGCGCAAGTGTGAGAGAGCAGTTCTTC. It yields the protein CASSPGGASVREQFF. V usage is TRBV18 and J usage is TRBJ2-1, with a possible D match to TRBD1 (6 bases). The germline V gene has CDR1 KGHSH and CDR2 LQKENI. V was shortened by 2 bases and J by 10 bases, with 18 bases between the two germline ends. This CDR3 comprises 15 residues.

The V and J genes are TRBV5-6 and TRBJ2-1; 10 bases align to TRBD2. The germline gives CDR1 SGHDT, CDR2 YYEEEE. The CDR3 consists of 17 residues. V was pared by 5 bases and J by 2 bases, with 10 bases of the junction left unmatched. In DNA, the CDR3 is TGTGCCAGCAGTCCCATGGGGAGCGGGGGGGCCTACAATGAGCAGTTCTTC. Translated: CASSPMGSGGAYNEQFF. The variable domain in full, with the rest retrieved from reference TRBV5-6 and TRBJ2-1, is DAGVTQSPTHLIKTRGQQVTLRCSPKSGHDTVSWYQQALGQGPQFIFQYYEEEERQRGNFPDRFSGHQFPNYSSELNVNALLLGDSALYLCASSPMGSGGAYNEQFFGPGTRLTVL.